The rows below give T cell receptor beta chains drawn from one sample of a study of cytomegalovirus exposure and HLA in healthy donors. TCRdb's table, derived via immunoSEQ multiplex PCR, lists solely in-frame clones and lacks some. The sample carries around 80,000 clones, over 65% recorded once. Sequencing used PBMCs. The source of these receptors is a man aged 35 to 55 in good health and CMV-seronegative. CDR3s include the opening cysteine and the closing phenylalanine or tryptophan. Each record gives: D gene, V gene, clone size, J gene, CDR3 protein, CDR3 DNA. D genes are given only for firm matches. Rows give clone size only sometimes, using once, few, many, or a class for an expanded clone.

TRBD1	TRBV29-1	NA	TRBJ1-1	CSVGTGGIAEAFF	TGCAGCGTGGGGACAGGGGGAATAGCTGAAGCTTTCTTT
TRBD1	TRBV7-2	NA	TRBJ1-1	CASSLPSGTANTEAFF	TGTGCCAGCAGCTTACCTTCCGGGACAGCGAACACTGAAGCTTTCTTT
NA	TRBV7-2	once	TRBJ1-5	CASSLEQGDQPQHF	TGTGCCAGCAGCTTGGAACAGGGAGATCAGCCCCAGCATTTT
TRBD2	TRBV28	NA	TRBJ2-7	CASSLSGRAYEQYF	TGTGCCAGCAGTTTAAGCGGGAGGGCCTACGAGCAGTACTTC
NA	TRBV28	NA	TRBJ2-7	CASRAGGEQYF	TGTGCCAGCAGGGCCGGGGGCGAGCAGTACTTC
TRBD2	TRBV5-1	once	TRBJ2-5	CASSYPGLAGLETQYF	TGCGCCAGCAGCTACCCGGGACTAGCGGGATTGGAGACCCAGTACTTC
TRBD1	TRBV6-6	NA	TRBJ1-4	CASRKGTGSNEKLFF	TGTGCCAGCAGGAAAGGGACAGGGTCTAATGAAAAACTGTTTTTT
NA	TRBV13	NA	TRBJ1-3	CASSINFGNTIYF	TGTGCCAGCAGCATTAATTTTGGAAACACCATATATTTT
NA	TRBV5-1	NA	TRBJ1-1	CASSLLPGNTEAFF	TGCGCCAGCAGCTTGTTACCAGGGAACACTGAAGCTTTCTTT
NA	TRBV15	NA	TRBJ2-1	CATSSGSLNEQFF	TGTGCCACCAGCAGCGGGAGTCTCAATGAGCAGTTCTTC
NA	TRBV7-2	NA	TRBJ1-3	CASSLDGVLGGLGNTIYF	TGTGCCAGCAGCTTAGACGGTGTCCTCGGGGGGCTCGGAAACACCATATATTTT
TRBD1	TRBV5-8	once	TRBJ2-2	CASSFQGDGGELFF	TGTGCCAGCAGCTTTCAGGGGGACGGCGGGGAGCTGTTTTTT
NA	TRBV28	once	TRBJ1-1	CASSLLAGRTEAFF	TGTGCCAGCAGTTTATTGGCAGGGAGGACTGAAGCTTTCTTT
TRBD2	TRBV19	NA	TRBJ2-5	CASSMGLAGALQETQYF	TGTGCCAGTAGTATGGGACTAGCGGGGGCACTCCAAGAGACCCAGTACTTC
NA	TRBV28	NA	TRBJ1-2	CASSLSGGRGYTF	TGTGCCAGCAGTTTATCGGGGGGCCGTGGCTACACCTTC
TRBD1	TRBV18	NA	TRBJ2-1	CASSPQTGELAQFF	TGTGCCAGCTCACCACAGACAGGGGAATTAGCTCAGTTCTTC
TRBD2	TRBV18	NA	TRBJ2-3	CASSTLAGGLADTQYF	TGTGCCAGCTCAACGCTAGCGGGAGGGCTAGCAGATACGCAGTATTTT
NA	TRBV9	NA	TRBJ2-6	CASSVDSSGANVLTF	TGTGCCAGCAGCGTAGACAGCTCTGGGGCCAACGTCCTGACTTTC
TRBD1	TRBV11-1	NA	TRBJ2-7	CASSLGDRVSTYEQYF	TGTGCCAGCAGCTTGGGGGACAGGGTTTCAACCTACGAGCAGTACTTC
NA	TRBV5-1	NA	TRBJ2-7	CASSLVRGEQYF	TGCGCCAGCAGCTTGGTGCGGGGCGAGCAGTACTTC
NA	TRBV19	NA	TRBJ1-2	CASSQTVSYGYTF	TGTGCCAGTAGCCAGACAGTGTCTTATGGCTACACCTTC
TRBD1	TRBV29-1	NA	TRBJ1-6	CSVGDSTNSPLHF	TGCAGCGTTGGGGACAGTACTAATTCACCCCTCCACTTT
NA	TRBV5-1	NA	TRBJ1-2	CASSLAGGGLYGYTF	TGCGCCAGCAGCTTGGCCGGGGGGGGACTCTATGGCTACACCTTC
TRBD1	TRBV4-3	NA	TRBJ2-7	CASSLTTGGAPREQYF	TGCGCCAGCAGCCTAACTACAGGGGGCGCCCCCCGCGAGCAGTACTTC
NA	TRBV28	NA	TRBJ2-2	CASDKRGKNTGELFF	TGTGCCAGCGATAAGAGGGGGAAGAACACCGGGGAGCTGTTTTTT
NA	TRBV9	NA	TRBJ2-2	CASSVAMGRTGELFF	TGTGCCAGCAGCGTAGCAATGGGGAGAACCGGGGAGCTGTTTTTT
TRBD2	TRBV30	NA	TRBJ2-7	CAWSRGGYEQYF	TGTGCCTGGAGTCGGGGGGGCTACGAGCAGTACTTC
NA	TRBV11-3	once	TRBJ1-2	CASSAREIYGYTF	TGTGCCAGCAGCGCTCGGGAGATCTACGGCTACACCTTC
TRBD1	TRBV6-1	NA	TRBJ1-3	CASSVIQGGSGNTIYF	TGTGCCAGCAGTGTTATACAGGGGGGCTCTGGAAACACCATATATTTT
TRBD2	TRBV4-1	NA	TRBJ2-1	CASSRTSGGYNEQFF	TGCGCCAGCAGCCGCACTAGCGGGGGGTACAATGAGCAGTTCTTC
TRBD2	TRBV27	NA	TRBJ2-2	CASQISTSGSGTGELFF	TGTGCCAGCCAAATAAGCACTAGCGGGAGCGGTACCGGGGAGCTGTTTTTT
NA	TRBV28	NA	TRBJ1-3	CASSSTGTRAGNTIYF	TGTGCCAGCAGTTCCACCGGGACACGGGCTGGAAACACCATATATTTT
NA	TRBV7-3	NA	TRBJ2-3	CASSLTVQGGHADTQYF	TGTGCCAGCAGCTTAACGGTACAGGGAGGGCACGCAGATACGCAGTATTTT
TRBD2	TRBV14	few	TRBJ2-5	CASSHRTSGRAVEETQYF	TGTGCCAGCAGCCACAGGACTAGCGGGAGGGCCGTAGAAGAGACCCAGTACTTC
TRBD1	TRBV6-1	once	TRBJ1-5	CATIRDRDNQPQHF	TGTGCCACCATACGGGACAGGGATAATCAGCCCCAGCATTTT
TRBD2	TRBV4-2	NA	TRBJ2-1	CASSQDLAGRDFQFF	TGTGCCAGCAGCCAAGATCTAGCGGGAAGGGACTTTCAGTTCTTC
NA	TRBV5-4	NA	TRBJ2-1	CASSIDRVVFF	TGTGCCAGCAGCATCGACAGAGTGGTGTTCTTC
NA	TRBV7-8	NA	TRBJ2-6	CASSTVGGSPGANVLTF	TGTGCCAGCAGCACGGTCGGAGGGAGTCCTGGGGCCAACGTCCTGACTTTC
TRBD1	TRBV6-1	NA	TRBJ1-5	CASSEAPGTGRISNQPQHF	TGTGCCAGCAGTGAAGCCCCCGGGACAGGGAGAATTAGCAATCAGCCCCAGCATTTT
NA	TRBV19	NA	TRBJ2-2	CASRQTGTSNTGELFF	TGTGCCAGTAGACAAACCGGGACATCTAACACCGGGGAGCTGTTTTTT
TRBD1	TRBV7-2	NA	TRBJ2-7	CASSDRVYEQYF	TGTGCCAGCAGCGACAGGGTCTACGAGCAGTACTTC
NA	TRBV13	NA	TRBJ1-2	CASSQGPSGYTF	TGTGCCAGCAGCCAGGGGCCATCTGGCTACACCTTC
TRBD1	TRBV5-6	NA	TRBJ2-1	CASSLRDRVYNEQFF	TGTGCCAGCAGCTTGCGCGACAGGGTCTACAATGAGCAGTTCTTC
NA	TRBV28	NA	TRBJ2-7	CASGTGTPSYEQYF	TGTGCCAGCGGTACCGGGACTCCTTCCTACGAGCAGTACTTC
TRBD2	TRBV9	few	TRBJ2-7	CASSASASGSRHEQYF	TGTGCCAGCAGCGCTAGCGCTAGCGGGAGTCGACACGAGCAGTACTTC
NA	TRBV14	few	TRBJ1-1	CASSSTRRTEAFF	TGTGCCAGCAGCAGCACCCGTCGAACTGAAGCTTTCTTT
NA	TRBV5-6	few	TRBJ1-4	CASSRVQGLNEKLFF	TGTGCCAGCAGCCGGGTCCAGGGCCTTAATGAAAAACTGTTTTTT
NA	TRBV28	NA	TRBJ1-1	CASSLVTGEAFF	TGTGCCAGCAGTTTGGTGACGGGAGAAGCTTTCTTT
TRBD1	TRBV6-6	few	TRBJ2-7	CASSLQGSSYEQYF	TGTGCCAGCAGTTTACAGGGGAGCTCCTACGAGCAGTACTTC
NA	TRBV19	NA	TRBJ2-5	CASSPRERLGETQYF	TGTGCCAGTTCCCCCCGGGAGCGGTTGGGAGAGACCCAGTACTTC
NA	TRBV21-1	NA	TRBJ2-5	CASSKGGQWGACLPQQETQYF	TGTGCCAGCAGCAAAGGGGGACAGTGGGGGGCCTGTTTACCCCAACAAGAGACCCAGTACTTC
NA	TRBV7-9	NA	TRBJ1-3	CASSSGENTIYF	TGTGCCAGCAGCTCGGGGGAGAACACCATATATTTT
NA	TRBV21-1	NA	TRBJ1-1	CASSKVGGANTEAFF	TGTGCCAGCAGCAAAGTGGGGGGGGCGAACACTGAAGCTTTCTTT
TRBD2	TRBV5-5	NA	TRBJ2-7	CASTIGLAGTYEQYF	TGTGCCAGCACCATTGGGCTAGCGGGGACCTACGAGCAGTACTTC
NA	TRBV5-1	once	TRBJ1-2	CASSLGQVDVGYTF	TGCGCCAGCAGCTTGGGGCAGGTGGATGTCGGCTACACCTTC
NA	TRBV5-1	NA	TRBJ1-1	CASSPTLGGTEAFF	TGCGCCAGCAGCCCCACGTTGGGGGGCACTGAAGCTTTCTTT
NA	TRBV27	NA	TRBJ2-1	CASSSRLVYNEQFF	TGTGCCAGCAGTTCGCGACTAGTCTACAATGAGCAGTTCTTC